The rows below give T cell receptor beta chains drawn from one sample of a study of cytomegalovirus exposure and HLA in healthy donors. Measured with immunoSEQ multiplex PCR; TCRdb has only the in-frame clones, and not every one. Here the sample spans about 120,000 clones, around 80% being singletons. What was sequenced was PBMCs. These receptors were obtained from a man aged 25 to 40 in good health and CMV-seropositive. The CDR3 runs from the conserved cysteine through the conserved F or W. A D gene is named only where the DNA matches it firmly. The size entry is marked missing in some rows and otherwise reads once, few, many or a size class.

TRBJ2-2 TRBD1 TRBV5-6 NA CASRTGTGDTGELFF TGTGCCAGCAGGACCGGGACAGGGGATACCGGGGAGCTGTTTTTT
TRBJ2-1 NA TRBV15 few CATSLDIPHEQFF TGTGCCACCAGCTTGGACATACCTCATGAGCAGTTCTTC
TRBJ1-2 NA TRBV7-9 NA CASSLARQPYGYTF TGTGCCAGCAGCTTAGCGCGGCAGCCCTATGGCTACACCTTC
TRBJ2-7 TRBD2 TRBV7-9 NA CASRFDERGYEQYF TGTGCCAGCAGATTTGACGAGCGGGGATACGAGCAGTACTTC
TRBJ1-5 NA TRBV29-1 NA CSVWSGRDNQPQHF TGCAGCGTTTGGTCTGGCAGGGACAATCAGCCCCAGCATTTT
TRBJ2-6 NA TRBV28 NA CASRLQGTSGANGLTF TGTGCCAGCAGACTACAGGGGACTTCTGGGGCCAACGGCCTGACTTTC
TRBJ2-2 TRBD1 TRBV10-3 NA CAITRQGAGTGELFF TGTGCCATCACCAGACAGGGGGCAGGGACCGGGGAGCTGTTTTTT
TRBJ2-7 NA TRBV6-5 NA CASSSGIRTYEQYF TGTGCCAGCAGTTCGGGGATACGTACCTACGAGCAGTACTTC
TRBJ1-6 NA TRBV4-3 NA CASSHLGAGELLNSPLHF TGCGCCAGCAGCCACCTAGGGGCAGGGGAGCTCTTGAATTCACCCCTCCACTTT
TRBJ1-4 NA TRBV4-3 NA CASSQLTREGDEKLFF TGCGCCAGCAGCCAACTTACACGGGAGGGAGATGAAAAACTGTTTTTT
TRBJ1-2 NA TRBV6-5 NA CASSDDFEGSGYTF TGTGCCAGCAGTGATGATTTCGAGGGAAGCGGCTACACCTTC
TRBJ2-1 TRBD2 TRBV9 NA CASSVGGTSGNEQFF TGTGCCAGCAGCGTAGGGGGGACTAGCGGGAATGAGCAGTTCTTC
TRBJ2-7 TRBD2 TRBV7-2 NA CASSFRLAGSYEQYF TGTGCCAGCAGCTTCCGACTAGCGGGATCCTACGAGCAGTACTTC
TRBJ2-5 TRBD1 TRBV28 NA CATRETGGLETQYF TGTGCCACCAGGGAGACAGGGGGGTTAGAGACCCAGTACTTC
TRBJ2-7 TRBD2 TRBV4-1 NA CASSPRLAGGSYEQYF TGCGCCAGCAGCCCGAGACTAGCGGGAGGGTCCTACGAGCAGTACTTC
TRBJ2-1 TRBD1 TRBV9 NA CASSTRDRRLNEQFF TGTGCCAGCAGCACCCGGGACAGAAGGCTGAATGAGCAGTTCTTC
TRBJ2-7 NA TRBV18 NA CASSQLPGSTYEQYF TGTGCCAGCTCACAACTACCCGGTTCTACCTACGAGCAGTACTTC
TRBJ1-1 NA TRBV29-1 NA CSVELRQGTGAFF TGCAGCGTTGAACTCCGGCAGGGGACCGGAGCTTTCTTT
TRBJ2-5 NA TRBV7-2 NA CASKDSQKETQYF TGTGCCAGTAAAGACAGTCAAAAAGAGACCCAGTACTTC
TRBJ2-2 NA TRBV11-2 NA CASSFLRGTGELFF TGTGCCAGCAGCTTCCTTAGGGGCACCGGGGAGCTGTTTTTT
TRBJ2-1 NA TRBV11-3 NA CASSYLAGVYNEQFF TGTGCCAGCAGCTACCTAGCTGGAGTTTACAATGAGCAGTTCTTC
TRBJ2-7 TRBD2 TRBV9 NA CASSRTGLAGDEQYF TGTGCCAGCTCCCGAACGGGACTAGCGGGAGACGAGCAGTACTTC
TRBJ2-2 NA TRBV7-2 NA CASSLETVIGELFF TGTGCCAGCAGCTTAGAAACGGTCATCGGGGAGCTGTTTTTT
TRBJ2-7 NA TRBV18 NA CASSPSPTYEQYF TGTGCCAGCTCACCTAGCCCTACCTACGAGCAGTACTTC
TRBJ1-6 NA TRBV7-9 once CASSLADGSPLHF TGTGCCAGCAGCTTGGCGGATGGATCACCCCTCCACTTT
TRBJ1-3 NA TRBV5-1 NA CASSMAVGGSGNTIYF TGCGCCAGCAGCATGGCGGTAGGAGGCTCTGGAAACACCATATATTTT
TRBJ1-2 NA TRBV11-3 NA CASSLVAGAWGYTF TGTGCCAGCAGCTTAGTGGCAGGGGCCTGGGGCTACACCTTC
TRBJ2-1 TRBD2 TRBV7-2 NA CASSTQGLVLYNEQFF TGTGCCAGCAGCACTCAGGGACTAGTTCTCTACAATGAGCAGTTCTTC
TRBJ2-3 TRBD2 TRBV7-2 NA CASSFMLGDPGLASDTQYF TGTGCCAGCAGCTTCATGCTTGGGGATCCGGGACTAGCCTCAGATACGCAGTATTTT
TRBJ2-2 TRBD2 TRBV30 NA CAWSPGLAGGRGTGELFF TGTGCCTGGAGTCCGGGACTAGCGGGGGGGCGGGGTACCGGGGAGCTGTTTTTT
TRBJ2-2 NA TRBV11-2 few CASSLGLAYPGELFF TGTGCCAGCAGCTTAGGGCTAGCGTATCCCGGGGAGCTGTTTTTT
TRBJ2-1 TRBD2 TRBV27 few CASSLRLAGSREQFF TGTGCCAGCAGTTTAAGGTTAGCGGGCTCGCGTGAGCAGTTCTTC
TRBJ2-2 NA TRBV6-5 NA CASSYSAQANTGELFF TGTGCCAGCAGTTACTCGGCACAGGCAAACACCGGGGAGCTGTTTTTT
TRBJ1-1 TRBD1 TRBV9 NA CASSVRGLNTEAFF TGTGCCAGCAGCGTTAGGGGGCTGAACACTGAAGCTTTCTTT
TRBJ2-1 TRBD2 TRBV5-1 NA CASSLEASGPYNEQFF TGCGCCAGCAGCTTGGAGGCTAGCGGCCCATACAATGAGCAGTTCTTC
TRBJ1-3 TRBD1 TRBV7-2 NA CASSPPTGRLSGNTIYF TGTGCCAGCAGCCCTCCGACAGGGCGGCTCTCTGGAAACACCATATATTTT
TRBJ1-2 NA TRBV5-1 NA CASSLVGSGNTF NA
TRBJ1-5 NA TRBV5-1 NA CASRQGVGQPQHF TGCGCCAGCAGACAGGGAGTGGGGCAGCCCCAGCATTTT
TRBJ2-3 TRBD1 TRBV2 NA CASSADRGPAQYF TGTGCCAGCAGTGCGGACAGGGGGCCAGCGCAGTATTTT
TRBJ2-7 TRBD2 TRBV19 NA CASKERGAHYEQYF TGTGCCAGTAAGGAGCGGGGGGCACACTACGAGCAGTACTTC
TRBJ2-2 NA TRBV4-1 once CASSPSPNTGELFF TGCGCCAGCAGCCCCAGTCCGAACACCGGGGAGCTGTTTTTT
TRBJ1-2 NA TRBV9 NA CASSPRSDYGYTF TGTGCCAGCAGCCCCCGCAGTGACTATGGCTACACCTTC
TRBJ2-1 TRBD2 TRBV5-1 NA CASRPLTSGDEQFF TGCGCCAGCAGACCGTTGACTAGCGGGGATGAGCAGTTCTTC
TRBJ2-3 TRBD1 TRBV7-3 NA CASSSGGPSDTQYF TGTGCCAGCAGCTCAGGGGGCCCATCAGATACGCAGTATTTT
TRBJ1-4 NA TRBV4-3 NA CASSQDGRGRGLFF TGCGCCAGCAGCCAAGATGGCAGGGGACGAGGACTGTTTTTT
TRBJ2-7 NA TRBV29-1 NA CSVESPVPVAEPYEQYF TGCAGCGTTGAAAGTCCGGTTCCCGTAGCGGAACCCTACGAGCAGTACTTC
TRBJ1-4 NA TRBV28 NA CASLVGGAANEKLFF TGTGCCAGCTTAGTCGGGGGAGCAGCTAATGAAAAACTGTTTTTT
TRBJ2-7 TRBD2 TRBV27 NA CASRPSGGANYEQYF TGTGCCAGCAGACCTAGCGGGGGAGCTAACTACGAGCAGTACTTC
TRBJ1-2 TRBD1 TRBV10-3 NA CAIRPGQGLHYGYTF TGTGCCATCAGGCCGGGACAGGGGTTACACTATGGCTACACCTTC
TRBJ1-4 NA TRBV5-1 NA CASSLIGEKLFF TGCGCCAGCAGCTTGATCGGTGAAAAACTGTTTTTT
TRBJ2-1 TRBD1 TRBV19 NA CASSIEEQGFHNEQFF TGTGCCAGTAGTATAGAAGAACAGGGGTTCCACAATGAGCAGTTCTTC
TRBJ2-3 NA TRBV4-2 NA CASSQEPSGTDTQYF TGTGCCAGCAGCCAAGAACCTAGCGGCACAGATACGCAGTATTTT
TRBJ2-7 NA TRBV5-4 NA CASSFKTGGFYEQYF TGTGCCAGCAGCTTCAAGACGGGGGGCTTCTACGAGCAGTACTTC
TRBJ1-5 NA TRBV19 NA CASSLTYQPQHF TGTGCCAGTAGTCTGACTTATCAGCCCCAGCATTTT
TRBJ1-5 NA TRBV30 NA CAWSNSPVGGLGNQPQHF TGTGCCTGGAGTAATTCACCCGTGGGCGGACTTGGCAATCAGCCCCAGCATTTT
TRBJ1-1 NA TRBV7-9 NA CASSLLAGGEAFF TGTGCCAGCAGCTTATTAGCGGGGGGAGAAGCTTTCTTT
TRBJ2-3 NA TRBV7-9 NA CSGEARTQYF TGTTCCGGAGAGGCGCGTACGCAGTATTTT
TRBJ2-5 TRBD1 TRBV29-1 NA CSVERWQGAGETQYF TGCAGCGTTGAACGGTGGCAGGGGGCAGGGGAGACCCAGTACTTC
TRBJ1-5 TRBD1 TRBV19 NA CASSPWDSYQPQHF TGTGCCAGTAGCCCCTGGGACAGTTATCAGCCCCAGCATTTT
TRBJ2-6 TRBD1 TRBV7-3 NA CASSFYRGPGGANVLTF TGTGCCAGCAGCTTCTACAGGGGGCCGGGTGGGGCCAACGTCCTGACTTTC